A single TCR beta chain is shown here with its context. The target antigen is unknown. CDR1 SGHRS and CDR2 YFSETQ come from the germline V gene. V dropped 4 bases and J dropped 1 base, with 11 bases sitting between them. There are 15 residues in the CDR3. The assay was immunoSEQ multiplex PCR, and TCRdb's table has in-frame clones only and misses some. The sample has around 78,000 clones, 80% to 90% seen once. These data are taken from a study of OX40 agonist ivuxolimab in advanced cancers. Study overall: Intravenous ivuxolimab was administered to patients every 2 weeks at 0.01 to 10 mg/kg. A history of anti-PD-1, anti-PD-L1 or anti-CTLA-4 therapy was acceptable, and 40% had some.

Points from the study as a whole: Partial responders treated at 0.1-3.0 mg/kg exhibited clonal expansion among the lowest measured. In CD8+ T cells, expanded clones were on average more numerous than in CD4+.

The sequence came from an adult with an advanced solid tumor such as melanoma, head and neck, liver or kidney cancer. The chain links TRBV5-1 to TRBJ2-2; a possible D gene is TRBD1 (5 bases). The specimen comprised CD4+ or CD8+ T cells sorted from blood, sampled in a trial of the OX40 agonist ivuxolimab. For the CDR3, the DNA is TGCGCCAGCAGCCCAGGCGGACAGAACACCGGGGAGCTGTTTTTT. Protein product: CASSPGGQNTGELFF.